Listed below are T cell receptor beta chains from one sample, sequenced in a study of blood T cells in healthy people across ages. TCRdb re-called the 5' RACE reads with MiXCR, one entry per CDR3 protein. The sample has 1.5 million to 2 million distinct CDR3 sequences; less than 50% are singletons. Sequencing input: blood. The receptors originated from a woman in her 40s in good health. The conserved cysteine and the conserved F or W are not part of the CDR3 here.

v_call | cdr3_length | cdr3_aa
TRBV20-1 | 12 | SATLGLSTDTQY
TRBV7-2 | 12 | ASSVNTGNYGYT
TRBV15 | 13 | ASGQGRLGANVLT
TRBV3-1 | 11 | ASSHVTVGEQY
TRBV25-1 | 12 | ASSDVGPQETQY
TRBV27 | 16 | ASSLLATWETSTDTQY
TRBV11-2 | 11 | ASSPYGSGEQY
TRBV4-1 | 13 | ASSQPGTGSRKQF
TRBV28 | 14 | ASIGLEGATNYGYT
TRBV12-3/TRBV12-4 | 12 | ASSLANPPYEQY
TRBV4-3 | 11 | ASSQGTNTEAF
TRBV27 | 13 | ASPIRRGGTDTQY
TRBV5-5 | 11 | ASVQTGGNEQF
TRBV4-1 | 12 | ASGEGGYYNEQF
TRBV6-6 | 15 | ASTLAGAGTNNSPLH
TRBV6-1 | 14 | ASSGIRQGESYEQY
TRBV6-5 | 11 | ASSDGGGDEQF
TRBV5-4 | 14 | ASSGEGTGRFTEAF
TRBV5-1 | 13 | ASSRDRGVPYEQY
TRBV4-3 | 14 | ASSQDPAGDNQPQH
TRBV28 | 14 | ASSQHPGLAQDTQY
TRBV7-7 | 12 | ASSLEQGAVEQY
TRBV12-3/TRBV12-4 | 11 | ASCNSLVGGYT
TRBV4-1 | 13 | ASSQEGTGMARLF
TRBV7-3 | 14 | ASSLTVTASTYGYT
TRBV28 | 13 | ASSLFVGVKTEAF